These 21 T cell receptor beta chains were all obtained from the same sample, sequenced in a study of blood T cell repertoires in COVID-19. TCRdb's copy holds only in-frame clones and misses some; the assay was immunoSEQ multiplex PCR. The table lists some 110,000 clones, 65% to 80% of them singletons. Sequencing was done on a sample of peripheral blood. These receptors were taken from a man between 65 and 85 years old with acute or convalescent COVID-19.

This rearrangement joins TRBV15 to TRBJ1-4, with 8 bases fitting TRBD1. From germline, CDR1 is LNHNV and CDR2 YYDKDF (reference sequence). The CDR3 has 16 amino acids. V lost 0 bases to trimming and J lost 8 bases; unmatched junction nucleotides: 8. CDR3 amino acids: CATSRDVGGQGEKLFF. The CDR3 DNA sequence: TGTGCCACCAGCAGAGATGTAGGCGGACAGGGCGAAAAACTGTTTTTT.

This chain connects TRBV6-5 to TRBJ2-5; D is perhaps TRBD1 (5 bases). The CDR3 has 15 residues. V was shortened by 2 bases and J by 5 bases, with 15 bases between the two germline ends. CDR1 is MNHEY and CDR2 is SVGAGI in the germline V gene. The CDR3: CASSYNGRGGETQYF. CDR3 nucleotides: TGTGCCAGCAGTTACAATGGAAGGGGTGGCGAGACCCAGTACTTC.

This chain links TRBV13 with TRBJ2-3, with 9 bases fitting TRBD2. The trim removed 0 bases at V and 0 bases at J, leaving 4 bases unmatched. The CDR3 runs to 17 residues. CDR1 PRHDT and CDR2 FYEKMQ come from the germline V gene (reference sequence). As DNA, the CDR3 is TGTGCCAGCAGCTTAGGGGGCGGGAGGGCAAGCACAGATACGCAGTATTTT. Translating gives CASSLGGGRASTDTQYF.

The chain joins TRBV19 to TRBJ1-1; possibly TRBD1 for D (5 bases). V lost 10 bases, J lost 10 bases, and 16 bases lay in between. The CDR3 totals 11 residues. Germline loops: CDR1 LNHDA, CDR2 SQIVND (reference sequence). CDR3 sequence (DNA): TGTGCCATCAACAACGGGGGGACAGCTTTCTTT. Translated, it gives CAINNGGTAFF.

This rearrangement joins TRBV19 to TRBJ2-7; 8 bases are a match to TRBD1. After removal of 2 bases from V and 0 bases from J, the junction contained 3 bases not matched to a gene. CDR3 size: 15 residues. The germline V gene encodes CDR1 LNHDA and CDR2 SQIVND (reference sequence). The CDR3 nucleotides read TGTGCCAGTAGTATAAAGGGACAGGCCTCCTACGAGCAGTACTTC. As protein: CASSIKGQASYEQYF.

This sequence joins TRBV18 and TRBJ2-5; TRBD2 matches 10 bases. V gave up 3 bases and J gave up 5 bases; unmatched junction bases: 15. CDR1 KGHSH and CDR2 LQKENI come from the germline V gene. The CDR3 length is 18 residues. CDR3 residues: CASSPRSSGGPNEETQYF. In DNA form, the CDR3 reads TGTGCCAGCTCACCCCGGTCTAGCGGGGGCCCTAACGAGGAGACCCAGTACTTC.

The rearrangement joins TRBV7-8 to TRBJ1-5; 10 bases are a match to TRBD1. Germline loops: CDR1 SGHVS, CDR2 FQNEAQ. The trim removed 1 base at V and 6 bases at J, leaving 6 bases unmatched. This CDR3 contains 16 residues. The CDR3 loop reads CASSLGGQGYGQPQHF. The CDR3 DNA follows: TGTGCCAGCAGCTTAGGGGGACAGGGGTACGGTCAGCCCCAGCATTTT.

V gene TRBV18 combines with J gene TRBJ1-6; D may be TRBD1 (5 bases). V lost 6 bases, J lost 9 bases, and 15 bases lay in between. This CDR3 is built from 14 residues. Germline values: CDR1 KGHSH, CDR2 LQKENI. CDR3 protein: CASSGGTGSSPLHF. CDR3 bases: TGTGCCAGCTCGGGGGGGACGGGATCTTCACCCCTCCACTTT.

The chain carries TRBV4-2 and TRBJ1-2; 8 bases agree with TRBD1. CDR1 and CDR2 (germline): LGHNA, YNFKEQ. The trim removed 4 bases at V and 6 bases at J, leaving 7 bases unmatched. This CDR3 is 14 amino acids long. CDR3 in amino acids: CASSRAQQGDGYTF. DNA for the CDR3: TGTGCCAGCAGCCGAGCCCAACAGGGGGATGGCTACACCTTC.

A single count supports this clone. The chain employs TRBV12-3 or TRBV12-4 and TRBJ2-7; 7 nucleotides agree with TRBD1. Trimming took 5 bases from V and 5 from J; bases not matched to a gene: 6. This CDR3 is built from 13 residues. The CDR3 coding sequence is TGTGCCAGCAGTCCCCCACAGGGGCACGAGCAGTACTTC. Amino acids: CASSPPQGHEQYF.

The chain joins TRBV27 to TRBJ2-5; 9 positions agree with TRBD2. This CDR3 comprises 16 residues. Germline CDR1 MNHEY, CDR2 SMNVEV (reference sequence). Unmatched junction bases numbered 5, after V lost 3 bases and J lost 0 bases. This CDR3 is CASSLGSGRYQETQYF. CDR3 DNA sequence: TGTGCCAGCAGTTTGGGGAGCGGGAGGTACCAAGAGACCCAGTACTTC.

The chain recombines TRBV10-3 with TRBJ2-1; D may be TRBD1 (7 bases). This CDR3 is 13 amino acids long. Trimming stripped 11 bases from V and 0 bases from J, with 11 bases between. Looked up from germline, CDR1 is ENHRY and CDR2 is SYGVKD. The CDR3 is CAAGGSSYNEQFF. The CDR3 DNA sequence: TGTGCCGCAGGGGGGAGCTCCTACAATGAGCAGTTCTTC.

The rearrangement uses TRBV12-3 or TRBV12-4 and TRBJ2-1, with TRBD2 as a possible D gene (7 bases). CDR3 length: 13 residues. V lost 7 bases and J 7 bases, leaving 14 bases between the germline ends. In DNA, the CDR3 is TGTGCCAGCACTAGGGGGGGCGGGAATGAGCAGTTCTTC. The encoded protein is CASTRGGGNEQFF.

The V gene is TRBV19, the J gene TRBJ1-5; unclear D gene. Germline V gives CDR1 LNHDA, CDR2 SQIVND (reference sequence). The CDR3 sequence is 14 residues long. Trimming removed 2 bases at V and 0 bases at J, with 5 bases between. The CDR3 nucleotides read TGTGCCAGTAGTATACAGTATAGCAATCAGCCCCAGCATTTT. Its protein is CASSIQYSNQPQHF. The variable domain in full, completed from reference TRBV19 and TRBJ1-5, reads DGGITQSPKYLFRKEGQNVTLSCEQNLNHDAMYWYRQDPGQGLRLIYYSQIVNDFQKGDIAEGYSVSREKKESFPLTVTSAQKNPTAFYLCASSIQYSNQPQHFGDGTRLSIL.

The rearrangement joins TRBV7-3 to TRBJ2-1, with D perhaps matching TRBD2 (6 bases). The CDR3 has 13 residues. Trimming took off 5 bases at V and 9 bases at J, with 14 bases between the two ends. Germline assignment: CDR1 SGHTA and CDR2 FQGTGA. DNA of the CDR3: TGTGCCAGCAGCCCCCGGGACTGGGGTGAGCAGTTCTTC. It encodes CASSPRDWGEQFF.

CDR3 protein: CASSLSGRTSGSYTQYF. The DNA of the CDR3 is TGTGCCAGCAGCCTAAGTGGTAGGACTAGCGGGAGTTATACGCAGTATTTT. The chain combines TRBV7-8 with TRBJ2-3; 13 bases align to TRBD2. V lost 5 bases, J lost 7 bases, and 12 bases stayed unmatched. The CDR3 contains 17 residues. CDR1 is SGHVS and CDR2 is FQNEAQ in the germline V gene.

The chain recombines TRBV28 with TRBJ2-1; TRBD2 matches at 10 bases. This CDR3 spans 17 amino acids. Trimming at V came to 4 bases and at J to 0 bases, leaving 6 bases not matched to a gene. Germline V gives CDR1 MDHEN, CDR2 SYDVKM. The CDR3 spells CASSSLPSGSSYNEQFF. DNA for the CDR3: TGTGCCAGCAGTTCGCTCCCTAGCGGGAGCTCCTACAATGAGCAGTTCTTC.

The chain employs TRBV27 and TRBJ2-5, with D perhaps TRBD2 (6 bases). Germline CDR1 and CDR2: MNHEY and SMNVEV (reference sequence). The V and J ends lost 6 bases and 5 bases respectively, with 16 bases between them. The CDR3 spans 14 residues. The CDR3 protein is CASSRPSAGETQYF. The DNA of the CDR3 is TGTGCCAGCAGCAGGCCCAGCGCGGGGGAGACCCAGTACTTC.

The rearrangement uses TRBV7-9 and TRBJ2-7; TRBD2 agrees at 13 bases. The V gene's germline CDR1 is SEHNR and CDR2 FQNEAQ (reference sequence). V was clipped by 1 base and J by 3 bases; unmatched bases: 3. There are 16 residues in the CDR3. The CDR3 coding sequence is TGTGCCAGCAGCTTAGGACTAGCGGGAGGCGGCTACGAGCAGTACTTC. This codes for CASSLGLAGGGYEQYF.

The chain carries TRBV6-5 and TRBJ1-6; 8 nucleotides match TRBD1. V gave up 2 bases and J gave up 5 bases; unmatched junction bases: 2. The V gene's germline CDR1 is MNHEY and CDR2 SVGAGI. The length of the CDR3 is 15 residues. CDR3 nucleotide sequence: TGTGCCAGCAGTTACGGACAGGGCGATAATTCACCCCTCCACTTT. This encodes CASSYGQGDNSPLHF.

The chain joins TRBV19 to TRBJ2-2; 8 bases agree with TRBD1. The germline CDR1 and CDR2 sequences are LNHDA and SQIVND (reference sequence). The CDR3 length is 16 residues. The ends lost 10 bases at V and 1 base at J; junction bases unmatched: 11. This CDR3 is CATLSQGAWNTGELFF. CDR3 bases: TGTGCCACTCTTTCCCAGGGGGCTTGGAACACCGGGGAGCTGTTTTTT.